This TCR beta chain was obtained from a study of identical twins. The CDR3 loop spans 15 amino acids. The V end was cut by 3 bases, the J end by 1 base, with 12 bases between. TCRdb passed the 5' RACE reads through MiXCR, listing each CDR3 protein once. The data contain 500,000 to 650,000 distinct CDR3 sequences, around 20% of them singletons. These sequences were also reported in another study, on yellow fever vaccine responses in identical twins.

V gene TRBV12-3 or TRBV12-4 combines with J gene TRBJ1-1, with D tentatively TRBD1 (5 bases). This TCR came from a woman aged 18-30 years in good health. Sequencing was performed on CD4+ T cells sorted from blood. In DNA, the CDR3 is TGTGCCAGCAGTTTTAACGGGGGAAGGAACACTGAAGCTTTCTTT. This codes for CASSFNGGRNTEAFF.